This TCR beta chain emerged from a study of OX40 agonist ivuxolimab in advanced cancers. Study-level information: Previous treatment with anti-PD-1, anti-PD-L1 or anti-CTLA-4 therapy was allowed; more than 35% had received some.

A word on this clone: Its antigen is currently unknown.

Study-wide results and caveats: Normalized expansion of T-cell clones was also low for some nonresponders.

The CDR3 loop spans 15 amino acids. The V gene's germline CDR1 is SGHTA and CDR2 FQGNSA. V lost 5 bases and J lost 8, with 21 bases in between. Some clones are missing from TCRdb's copy, which holds only in-frame ones; the method was immunoSEQ multiplex PCR. The repertoire holds fewer than 85,000 clones, around 82% seen once, with approximately 5% in the top ten. The receptor was isolated from an adult with an advanced solid tumor such as melanoma, head and neck, liver or kidney cancer. This rearrangement joins TRBV7-2 to TRBJ1-2; D is undetermined. The source material was CD4+ or CD8+ T cells sorted from blood, sampled in a trial of the OX40 agonist ivuxolimab. This chain's CDR3 is CASSPPVQASQGYTF. The CDR3 DNA reads as TGTGCCAGCAGCCCCCCCGTGCAGGCATCGCAGGGCTACACCTTC.